The 10 T cell receptor beta chains in this list originate from one sample, sequenced in a study of blood T cell repertoires in COVID-19. The protocol was immunoSEQ multiplex PCR, while the TCRdb copy is restricted to in-frame clones and leaves out a portion. Among about 160,000 clones, roughly 93% were seen once, and the ten largest hold roughly 5%. Sequenced input: peripheral blood. Receptors originate from a woman in her forties or fifties with acute or convalescent COVID-19.

The CDR3 region is CASTRLANYGYTF. The CDR3 DNA reads TGTGCCAGCACTCGCTTAGCTAACTATGGCTACACCTTC. The chain recombines TRBV2 with TRBJ1-2; D remains unclear. Germline V gives CDR1 SNHLY, CDR2 FYNNEI. The germline V and J ends were trimmed by 7 bases and 0 bases, with 9 bases remaining between them. The CDR3 has 13 amino acids.

This chain uses TRBV18 with TRBJ2-2; D may be TRBD1 (6 bases). CDR1 is KGHSH, CDR2 LQKENI, per germline. Trimming took 4 bases from V and 1 from J, leaving 7 bases between them. The CDR3 covers 14 residues. CDR3 amino acids: CASSLDRNTGELFF. The CDR3 DNA sequence: TGTGCCAGCTCACTGGACAGGAACACCGGGGAGCTGTTTTTT.

CDR3: CASSPGRGANYGYTF. CDR3 DNA sequence: TGTGCCAGCTCACCAGGCAGGGGTGCTAACTATGGCTACACCTTC. The rearrangement links TRBV18 to TRBJ1-2, with D possibly matching TRBD1 (6 bases). The length of the CDR3 is 15 residues. From germline, CDR1 is KGHSH and CDR2 LQKENI. Trimming stripped 2 bases from V and 0 bases from J, with 10 bases between.

This chain links TRBV10-2 with TRBJ1-2, with D possibly matching TRBD1 (5 bases). Trimming left V 0 bases short and J 5 bases short, with 7 bases between. The germline V gene has CDR1 WSHSY and CDR2 SAAADI. This CDR3 has 13 amino acids. In nucleotides, the CDR3 is TGCGCCAGCAGTGAGTCGGCAGGGTATGGCTACACCTTC. Its translation: CASSESAGYGYTF.

The rearrangement links TRBV27 to TRBJ2-3; TRBD2 matches 8 bases. This CDR3 has 16 residues. Germline CDR1 is MNHEY and CDR2 is SMNVEV (reference sequence). The J segment lost 3 bases and the V segment lost 3 bases, leaving 8 bases of the junction unmatched. For the CDR3, the DNA is TGTGCCAGCAGTTTTCGGGAGGGGCCCAGGACAGATACGCAGTATTTT. Translation gives CASSFREGPRTDTQYF.

The chain has TRBV20-1 and TRBJ1-1; D perhaps matches TRBD1 (6 bases). In germline, CDR1 is DFQATT, CDR2 SNEGSKA (reference sequence). This CDR3 contains 10 residues. The V gene lost 5 bases and the J gene lost 10 bases, with 11 bases spanning the gap. The CDR3 DNA follows: TGCAGTGCTTACAGGGAAAGAGCTTTCTTT. This codes for CSAYRERAFF.

V gene TRBV28 combines with J gene TRBJ1-2, with 8 bases lining up with TRBD1. The CDR3 is 14 residues long. The trim removed 3 bases at V and 7 bases at J, leaving 7 bases unmatched. Germline values: CDR1 MDHEN, CDR2 SYDVKM. Here the CDR3 reads CASSLGQGAGGYTF. The CDR3 nucleotides read TGTGCCAGCAGTTTGGGGCAGGGGGCGGGTGGCTACACCTTC.

The genes are TRBV7-3 and TRBJ2-1, with 12 bases identical to TRBD2. CDR1 and CDR2 from the germline V gene are SGHTA and FQGTGA. The CDR3 covers 20 residues. The V and J ends lost 1 base and 4 bases, in that order; junction bases with no gene match: 14. CDR3 in DNA: TGTGCCAGCAGCTTAAAAGCGACGACTGGTACTAGCGGGGGGTACAATGAGCAGTTCTTC. Translation: CASSLKATTGTSGGYNEQFF. Combining the CDR3 with reference TRBV7-3 and TRBJ2-1 gives the whole variable domain GAGVSQTPSNKVTEKGKYVELRCDPISGHTALYWYRQSLGQGPEFLIYFQGTGAADDSGLPNDRFFAVRPEGSVSTLKIQRTERGDSAVYLCASSLKATTGTSGGYNEQFFGPGTRLTVL.

J is TRBJ1-6 and V is TRBV7-2; maybe TRBD1 (5 bases). Germline CDR1 is SGHTA and CDR2 is FQGNSA. The CDR3 spans 16 residues. V was trimmed by 5 bases and J by 9 bases, leaving 20 bases between them. In DNA, the CDR3 is TGTGCCAGCAGCCCTTTAGGGAAGGGGCTTAGTTCACCCCTCCACTTT. Translating it yields CASSPLGKGLSSPLHF. Drawing the rest from reference TRBV7-2 and TRBJ1-6, the complete variable domain is GAGVSQSPSNKVTEKGKDVELRCDPISGHTALYWYRQSLGQGLEFLIYFQGNSAPDKSGLPSDRFSAERTGGSVSTLTIQRTQQEDSAVYLCASSPLGKGLSSPLHFGNGTRLTVT.

The rearrangement links TRBV4-1 to TRBJ2-2; 7 nucleotides agree with TRBD1. After removal of 1 base from V and 0 bases from J, the junction contained 2 bases not matched to a gene. The CDR3 has 16 residues. Germline loops: CDR1 MGHRA, CDR2 YSYEKL. The CDR3 DNA follows: TGCGCCAGCAGCCAAGTGACAGGGACGAACACCGGGGAGCTGTTTTTT. Translating gives CASSQVTGTNTGELFF.